This entry lists 17 T cell receptor beta chains sequenced from one sample in a study of beta chain features in type 1 diabetes. Since all of the isolated RNA was reverse transcribed, expressed TCRB transcripts were what got sequenced. This table comes from immunoSEQ multiplex PCR, and its TCRdb copy is limited to in-frame clones, with some not included. The table has 200,000 to 250,000 clones, 9.5% to 13% seen once. Sequencing was performed on central memory CD4+ T cells from blood. All receptors derive from a man younger than 30 in good health.

The J gene is TRBJ2-7, the V gene TRBV10-1; D is unclear. This CDR3 spans 10 amino acids. The V gene's germline CDR1 is WNHNN and CDR2 SYGVQD (reference sequence). Trimming took 9 bases from V and 0 from J, leaving 3 bases between them. The CDR3 DNA is TGCGCCAGTACCTCCTACGAGCAGTACTTC. It specifies CASTSYEQYF.

CDR3 region: CASSRDRGKYNEQFF. CDR3 DNA sequence: TGCGCCAGCAGCAGAGACAGGGGGAAGTACAATGAGCAGTTCTTC. The V gene is TRBV5-1, the J gene TRBJ2-1; 9 positions agree with TRBD1. The CDR3 runs 15 residues. The ends lost 4 bases at V and 4 bases at J; junction bases unmatched: 6. Germline loops: CDR1 SGHRS, CDR2 YFSETQ. The whole variable domain, remainder taken from reference TRBV5-1 and TRBJ2-1, is KAGVTQTPRYLIKTRGQQVTLSCSPISGHRSVSWYQQTPGQGLQFLFEYFSETQRNKGNFPGRFSGRQFSNSRSEMNVSTLELGDSALYLCASSRDRGKYNEQFFGPGTRLTVL.

The chain carries TRBV21-1 and TRBJ2-5. TRBV21-1 is deemed a pseudogene. The length of the CDR3 is 17 residues. Written as DNA, the CDR3 is TGTGCCAGCCATAAGGACCGGCCAGAACGGTACCAAGAGACCCAGTACTTC. Translated, it gives CASHKDRPERYQETQYF.

The sample holds many counts of this clone. The rearrangement uses TRBV30 and TRBJ2-5; D might be TRBD1 (6 bases). In germline, CDR1 is GTSNPN, CDR2 SVGIG (reference sequence). With 3 bases removed from V and 5 bases from J, the gap between germline ends came to 13 bases. The CDR3 extends over 13 amino acids. The CDR3 DNA sequence: TGTGCCTGGAGCACAGGGTATCGCGAGACCCAGTACTTC. It is translated as CAWSTGYRETQYF.

This clone has more than one count but fewer than ten. This likely reflects a read error, since a far larger clone is one base away. The chain links TRBV30 to TRBJ2-7, with TRBD2 as a possible D gene (6 bases). Germline V gene lookup returns CDR1 GTSNPN and CDR2 SVGIG (reference sequence). The V and J ends lost 2 bases and 4 bases respectively, with 18 bases between them. This CDR3 has 15 residues. CDR3 DNA sequence: TGTGCCTGGAGTAGTGTCGCCAGGGCGGGATACGAGCAGTACTTC. It translates to CAWSSVARAGYEQYF.

This clone was recorded at least ten times. The V call is TRBV6-6, the J call TRBJ2-3, with D tentatively TRBD1 (6 bases). The CDR3 length is 14 residues. Germline CDR1 reads MNHNY; CDR2 reads SVGAGI (reference sequence). V lost 2 bases and J lost 2, with 8 bases in between. As DNA, the CDR3 is TGTGCCAGCAGTTACCGACAGGACACAGATACGCAGTATTTT. Its protein is CASSYRQDTDTQYF.

In its sample, this clone was seen a few times. The chain carries TRBV5-6 and TRBJ1-5; tentatively, D is TRBD1 (5 bases). The CDR3 is made up of 13 amino acids. V dropped 2 bases and J dropped 4 bases, with 7 bases sitting between them. The germline gives CDR1 SGHDT, CDR2 YYEEEE. The CDR3 spells CASSFEGNQPQHF. Here the CDR3 DNA reads TGTGCCAGCAGCTTTGAGGGGAATCAGCCCCAGCATTTT.

The chain couples TRBV30 to TRBJ2-2, with D perhaps TRBD1 or TRBD2 (5 bases each). In germline, CDR1 is GTSNPN, CDR2 SVGIG (reference sequence). This CDR3 contains 16 residues. Trimming removed 3 bases at V and 2 bases at J, with 16 bases between. The DNA of the CDR3 is TGTGCCTGGAGAGGGTTAGGGGAGAGTAACACCGGGGAGCTGTTTTTT. Encoded protein: CAWRGLGESNTGELFF.

This clone has just a few counts. The gene calls are TRBV5-1 and TRBJ1-1; TRBD1 might be the D (5 bases). V shed 4 bases and J shed 3 bases, with 10 bases lying between them. The CDR3 runs 13 residues. Per the germline V gene, CDR1 is SGHRS and CDR2 is YFSETQ. CDR3 nucleotides: TGCGCCAGCAGCCCTGGGACCTACACTGAAGCTTTCTTT. This sequence encodes CASSPGTYTEAFF.

Concerning this clone itself: This same CDR3 is encoded by further DNA sequences in the sample. The chain employs TRBV7-8 and TRBJ2-5; 11 bases agree with TRBD2. Germline CDR1 SGHVS, CDR2 FQNEAQ. Unmatched junction bases numbered 0, after V lost 3 bases and J lost 3 bases. The CDR3 totals 14 residues. The CDR3 bases are TGTGCCAGCAGCTTGGGACTAGCGGAAGAGACCCAGTACTTC. Protein product: CASSLGLAEETQYF.

This clone was seen a few times. The chain recombines TRBV7-2 with TRBJ2-1; D not certain. Germline V gives CDR1 SGHTA, CDR2 FQGNSA. Trimming took 4 bases from V and 6 from J, leaving 4 bases between them. This CDR3 has 11 residues. Written as DNA, the CDR3 is TGTGCCAGCAGCTCAAGCAATGAGCAGTTCTTC. Translated: CASSSSNEQFF.

This chain uses TRBV5-1 with TRBJ2-7; D remains ambiguous. In germline, CDR1 is SGHRS, CDR2 YFSETQ. The CDR3 extends over 14 amino acids. V was shortened by 4 bases and J by 3 bases, with 14 bases between the two germline ends. CDR3 bases: TGCGCCAGCAGCATTCTGGGAACGATCTACGAGCAGTACTTC. Its translation is CASSILGTIYEQYF.

This clone was observed a handful of times. The gene calls are TRBV4-3 and TRBJ2-2; TRBD1 matches 8 bases. The germline V gene encodes CDR1 LGHNA and CDR2 YSLEER. With V trimmed by 1 base and J by 4 bases, 5 bases remained unmatched. The CDR3 runs 16 residues. CDR3 sequence: CASSQVTGGGTGELFF. In DNA, the CDR3 is TGCGCCAGCAGCCAAGTTACAGGGGGAGGCACCGGGGAGCTGTTTTTT.

In this sample, this clone turned up a few times. The genes are TRBV29-1 and TRBJ2-1, with D uncertain. Looked up from germline, CDR1 is SQVTM and CDR2 is ANQGSEA. V was cut by 3 bases and J by 8 bases, with 14 bases left in between. CDR3 length: 13 residues. The CDR3 loop reads CSVDPLGIHEQFF. In nucleotides, the CDR3 is TGCAGCGTTGACCCCCTAGGAATCCATGAGCAGTTCTTC.

This clone was picked up a small number of times. The V and J genes are TRBV28 and TRBJ2-7; maybe TRBD2 (7 bases). Germline assignment: CDR1 MDHEN and CDR2 SYDVKM. The CDR3 has 13 residues. V was cut by 6 bases and J by 2 bases, with 11 bases left in between. CDR3 protein: CASRPGGPYEQYF. CDR3 DNA: TGTGCCAGCAGACCCGGGGGGCCCTACGAGCAGTACTTC.

The chain links TRBV4-2 to TRBJ2-5; no firm D call. With 1 base removed from V and 5 bases from J, the gap between germline ends came to 20 bases. The V gene's germline CDR1 is LGHNA and CDR2 YNFKEQ. This CDR3 is built from 17 residues. The CDR3 sequence: CASSQGLGPEGWETQYF. The CDR3 DNA reads TGTGCCAGCAGCCAAGGGTTGGGCCCGGAAGGGTGGGAGACCCAGTACTTC.

This clone was seen a few times. V gene TRBV2 combines with J gene TRBJ2-7; 13 positions match TRBD2. CDR1 and CDR2 from the germline V gene are SNHLY and FYNNEI. The J segment lost 0 bases and the V segment lost 8 bases, leaving 4 bases of the junction unmatched. The CDR3 spans 15 residues. The CDR3, as DNA: TGTGCCAGCGGAGGACTAGCGGGAGTCTCCTACGAGCAGTACTTC. Its translation: CASGGLAGVSYEQYF.